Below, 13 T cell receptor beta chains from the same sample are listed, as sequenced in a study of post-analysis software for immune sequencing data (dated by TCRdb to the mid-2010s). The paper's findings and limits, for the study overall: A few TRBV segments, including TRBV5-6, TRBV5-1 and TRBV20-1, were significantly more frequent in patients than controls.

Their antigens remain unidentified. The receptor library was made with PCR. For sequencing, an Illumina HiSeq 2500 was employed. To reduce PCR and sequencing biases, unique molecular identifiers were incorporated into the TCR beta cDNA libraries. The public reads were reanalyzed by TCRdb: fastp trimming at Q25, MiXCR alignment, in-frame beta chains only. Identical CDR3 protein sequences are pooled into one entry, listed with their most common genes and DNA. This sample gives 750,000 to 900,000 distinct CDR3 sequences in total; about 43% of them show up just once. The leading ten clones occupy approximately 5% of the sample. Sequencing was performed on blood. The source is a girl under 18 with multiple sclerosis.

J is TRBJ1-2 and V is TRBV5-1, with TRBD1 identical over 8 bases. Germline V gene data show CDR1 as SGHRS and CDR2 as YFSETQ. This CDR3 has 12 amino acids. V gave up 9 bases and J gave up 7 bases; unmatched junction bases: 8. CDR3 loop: CANPDRERGYTF. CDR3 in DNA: TGCGCCAACCCGGACAGGGAGCGTGGCTACACCTTC.

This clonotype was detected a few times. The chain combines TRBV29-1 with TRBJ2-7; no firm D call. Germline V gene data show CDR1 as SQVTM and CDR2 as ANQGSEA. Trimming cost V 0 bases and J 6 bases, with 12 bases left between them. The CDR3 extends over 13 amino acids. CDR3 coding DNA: TGCAGCGTTGAAGATGGTCAGTTTTCCGAGCAGTACTTC. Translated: CSVEDGQFSEQYF.

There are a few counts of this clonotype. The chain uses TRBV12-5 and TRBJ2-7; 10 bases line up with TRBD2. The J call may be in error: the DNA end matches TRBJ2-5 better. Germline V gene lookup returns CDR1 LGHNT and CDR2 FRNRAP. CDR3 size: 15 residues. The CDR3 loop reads CASGFGTSDKQTQYF. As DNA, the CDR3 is TGTGCTAGTGGTTTCGGGACTAGCGACAAACAGACCCAGTACTTC.

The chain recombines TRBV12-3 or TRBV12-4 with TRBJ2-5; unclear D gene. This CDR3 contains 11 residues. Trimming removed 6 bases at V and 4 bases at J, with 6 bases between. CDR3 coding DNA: TGTGCCAGCAGGGTTTCAGAGACCCAGTACTTC. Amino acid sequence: CASRVSETQYF.

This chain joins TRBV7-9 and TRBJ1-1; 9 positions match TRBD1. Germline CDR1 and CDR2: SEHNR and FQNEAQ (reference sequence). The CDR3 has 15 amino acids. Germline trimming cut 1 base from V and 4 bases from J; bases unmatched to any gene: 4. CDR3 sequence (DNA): TGTGCCAGCAGCTTAGGACAGGGGGTGGTCACTGAAGCTTTCTTT. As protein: CASSLGQGVVTEAFF.

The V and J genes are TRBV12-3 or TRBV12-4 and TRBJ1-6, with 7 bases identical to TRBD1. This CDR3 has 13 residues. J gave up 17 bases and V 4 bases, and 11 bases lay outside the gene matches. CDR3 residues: CASSSSPDRLVHF. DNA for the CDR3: TGTGCCAGCAGTTCCTCCCCGGACAGGCTCGTCCACTTT.

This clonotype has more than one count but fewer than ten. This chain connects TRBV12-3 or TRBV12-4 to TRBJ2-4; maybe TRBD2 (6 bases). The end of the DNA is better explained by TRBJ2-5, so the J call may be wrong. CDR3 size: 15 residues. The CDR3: CASSLPGEVLETQYF. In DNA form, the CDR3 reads TGTGCCAGCAGTTTACCGGGAGAAGTTCTAGAGACCCAGTACTTC.

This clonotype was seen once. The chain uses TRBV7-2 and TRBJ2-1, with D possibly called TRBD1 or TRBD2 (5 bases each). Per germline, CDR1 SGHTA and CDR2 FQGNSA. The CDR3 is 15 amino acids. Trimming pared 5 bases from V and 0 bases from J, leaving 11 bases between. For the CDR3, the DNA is TGTGCCAGCAGCCCCAGGGAGTTCTCCTACAATGAGCAGTTCTTC. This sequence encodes CASSPREFSYNEQFF.

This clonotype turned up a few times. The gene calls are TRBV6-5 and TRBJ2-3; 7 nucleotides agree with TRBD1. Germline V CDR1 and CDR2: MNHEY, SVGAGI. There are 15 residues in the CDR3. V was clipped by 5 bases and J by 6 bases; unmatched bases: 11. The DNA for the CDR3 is TGTGCCAGCAGTCAAACAGGGGACCCGGGGGATACGCAGTATTTT. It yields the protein CASSQTGDPGDTQYF.

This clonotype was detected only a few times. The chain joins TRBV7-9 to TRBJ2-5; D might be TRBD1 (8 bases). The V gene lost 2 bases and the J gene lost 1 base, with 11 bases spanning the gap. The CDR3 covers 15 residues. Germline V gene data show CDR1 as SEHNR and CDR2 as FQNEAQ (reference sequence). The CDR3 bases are TGTGCCAGCAGCTTAACAGGGGGGGGCCAAGAGACCCAGTACTTC. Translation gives CASSLTGGGQETQYF.

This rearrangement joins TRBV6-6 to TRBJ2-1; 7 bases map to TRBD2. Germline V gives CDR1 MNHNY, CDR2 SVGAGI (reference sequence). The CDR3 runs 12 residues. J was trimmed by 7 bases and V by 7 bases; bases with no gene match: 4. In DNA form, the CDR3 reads TGTGCCAGCACTGACGGGAGGAATGAGCAGTTCTTC. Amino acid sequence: CASTDGRNEQFF.

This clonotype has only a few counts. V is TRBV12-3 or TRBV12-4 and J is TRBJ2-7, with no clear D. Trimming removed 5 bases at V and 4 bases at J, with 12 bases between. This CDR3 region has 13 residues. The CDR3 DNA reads TGTGCCAGCAGTCCCGCGGCTAATTACGAGCAGTACTTC. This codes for CASSPAANYEQYF.

As DNA, the CDR3 is TGTGCCAGCAGCCCATTGACGGGAGTGGGCTCCTACGGGCAGTACTTC. Encoded protein: CASSPLTGVGSYGQYF. This chain links TRBV28 with TRBJ2-4; D perhaps matches TRBD2 (6 bases). In germline, CDR1 is MDHEN, CDR2 SYDVKM. V was trimmed by 6 bases and J by 13 bases, leaving 28 bases between them. The CDR3 length is 16 residues.